This T cell receptor beta chain was obtained from a study of Ad26.COV2.S vaccination and SARS-CoV-2 variants. The protocol was immunoSEQ multiplex PCR, while the TCRdb copy is restricted to in-frame clones and leaves out a portion. The sample gives roughly 380,000 clones, 70% to 90% of which show up once; 3.6% is in the top ten. Treatment denoted: 19 received Ad26.COV2.S at low or high dose, single or two shots; five or six received placebo; per-sample allocation not given. The samples date from day 63 after the first vaccine or placebo injection. Between the trimmed V and J ends, which lost 5 bases and 0 bases, there was a span of 11 bases. The CDR3 length is 14 residues. Per the germline V gene, CDR1 is MNHEY and CDR2 is SMNVEV (reference sequence).

The source was peripheral blood, collected in a trial of Ad26.COV2.S vaccine versus placebo. The rearrangement links TRBV27 to TRBJ2-7; no reliable D call. The TCR was taken from a person between 18 and 60 years old who received the Ad26.COV2.S COVID-19 vaccine or a placebo. The CDR3 DNA follows: TGTGCCAGCAGTCCCAGCTTTCCCTCCTACGAGCAGTACTTC. It is translated as CASSPSFPSYEQYF.